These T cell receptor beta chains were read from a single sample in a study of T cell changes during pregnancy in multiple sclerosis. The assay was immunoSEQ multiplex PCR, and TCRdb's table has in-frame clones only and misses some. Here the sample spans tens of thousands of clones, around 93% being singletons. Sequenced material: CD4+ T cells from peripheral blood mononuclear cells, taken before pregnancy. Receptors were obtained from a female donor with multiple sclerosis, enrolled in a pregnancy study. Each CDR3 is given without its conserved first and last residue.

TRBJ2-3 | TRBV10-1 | ASSDVRDTDTQY
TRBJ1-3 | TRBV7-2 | ASSLGLRSGNTIY
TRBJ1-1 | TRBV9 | ASSQRRGRDTEAF
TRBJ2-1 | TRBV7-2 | ASSSSTSGWNEQF
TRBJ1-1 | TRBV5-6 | ASSLDQGRWYTEAF
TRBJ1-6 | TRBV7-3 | ASSLYRGGSYNSPLH
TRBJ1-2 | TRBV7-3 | ASSSGQGHGYT
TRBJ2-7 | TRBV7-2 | ASSLRGGASSYEQY
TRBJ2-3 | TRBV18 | ASSPLAGPSTDTQY
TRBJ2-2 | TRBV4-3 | ASSQETGNTGELF
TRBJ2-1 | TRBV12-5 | ASGLVREQF
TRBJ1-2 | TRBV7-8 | ASSLLDSNYGYT
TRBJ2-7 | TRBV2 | ASSEQGLTYEQY
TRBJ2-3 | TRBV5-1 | ASSLAGFTDTQY
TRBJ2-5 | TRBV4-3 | ASSLGTGEQETQY
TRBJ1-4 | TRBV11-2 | ASSLETGDEKLF
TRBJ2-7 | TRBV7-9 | ASLDRFPYEQY
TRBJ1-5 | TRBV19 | ASSIEGGNQPQH
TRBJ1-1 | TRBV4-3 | ASSPQVNTEAF
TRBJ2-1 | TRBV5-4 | ASSHRMGEDEQF
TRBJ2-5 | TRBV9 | ASSVDSGGNQETQY
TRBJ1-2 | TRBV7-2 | ASSLGVSGYGYT
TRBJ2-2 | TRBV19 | ASSTPGLGGNTGELF
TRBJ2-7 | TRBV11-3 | ASSLGGLTTYEQY
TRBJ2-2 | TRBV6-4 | ASSDSDRGNTGELF
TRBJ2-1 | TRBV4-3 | ASSLTSGGYNEQF
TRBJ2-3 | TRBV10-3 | AISEGGTSTDTQY
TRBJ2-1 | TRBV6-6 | ASSLPGGFGLDEQF
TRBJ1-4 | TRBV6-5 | ASRRTGGNEKLF
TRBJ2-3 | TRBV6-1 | ASSEDPLAGVPTDTQY
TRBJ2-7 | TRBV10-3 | AIRGPGQSSYEQY
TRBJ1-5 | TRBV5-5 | ASSFGPGSNQPQH
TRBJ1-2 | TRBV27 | ASSWSGANYGYT
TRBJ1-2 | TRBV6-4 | ASRHGAHYGYT
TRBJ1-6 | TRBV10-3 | AIGDQTGNSPLH
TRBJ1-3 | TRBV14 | ASSLPYRDPSSGNTIY
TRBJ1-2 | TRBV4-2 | ASSQDPDRVGGYT
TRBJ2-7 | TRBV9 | ASSVAPGQSYEQY
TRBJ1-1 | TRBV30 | AWCSPPIAF
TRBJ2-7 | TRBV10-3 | AIRAGGPMYEQY
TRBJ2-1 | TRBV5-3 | ARSLAKFTGGNEQF
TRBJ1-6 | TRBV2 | ASSVQGIRLH
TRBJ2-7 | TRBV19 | ASSIDRGIGEQY
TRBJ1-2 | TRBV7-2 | ASSLAQGGYT
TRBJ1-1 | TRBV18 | ASSSSPSAGNTEAF
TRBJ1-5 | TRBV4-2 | ASSQDGTLHQPQH